The 12 T cell receptor beta chains reported below all come from one sample, sequenced in a study of blood T cells in healthy people across ages. Through a sample-barcoded 5' primer and a J-beta primer mix, a second PCR was run for about 6 to 12 cycles. MiXCR, applied by TCRdb to the 5' RACE reads, yields one record per CDR3 protein. Of roughly 1,000,000 distinct CDR3 sequences listed, under 30% are singletons. The data were also submitted as part of a second study, on T cells of mothers and their children.

Sequencing was done on a sample of blood. The receptors stem from a girl aged 2 to 10 in good health.

There are a few counts of this clonotype. The chain links TRBV24-1 to TRBJ1-2, with a tentative D call TRBD1 (5 bases). CDR1 is KGHDR, CDR2 SFDVKD, per germline. The CDR3 covers 14 residues. V was pared by 10 bases and J by 0 bases, with 14 bases between. CDR3 DNA sequence: TGTGCCACTGCCGGGGCACCACCTAACTATGGCTACACCTTC. Translation: CATAGAPPNYGYTF.

The table lists this clonotype with a few counts. V usage is TRBV7-2 and J usage is TRBJ2-5; D is undetermined. The length of the CDR3 is 14 residues. Germline-derived CDR1 and CDR2 are SGHTA and FQGNSA. V was clipped by 3 bases and J by 5 bases, with 13 bases between them. This CDR3 is CASSFLRAEETQYF. As DNA, the CDR3 is TGTGCCAGCAGCTTCCTCCGGGCCGAGGAGACCCAGTACTTC.

There are a few counts of this clonotype. V is TRBV27 and J is TRBJ1-5, with D tentatively TRBD1 (5 bases). The germline V and J ends were trimmed by 6 bases and 3 bases, with 12 bases remaining between them. Germline assignment: CDR1 MNHEY and CDR2 SMNVEV (reference sequence). The CDR3 is 14 amino acids. In DNA, the CDR3 is TGTGCCAGCAGAAGCTCGGGGCCCAATCAGCCCCAGCATTTT. It yields the protein CASRSSGPNQPQHF.

The table lists this clonotype with a few counts. CDR3 in DNA: TGTGCCAGCAGCGTATCTTCGGGACCAGATACGCAGTATTTT. Residues: CASSVSSGPDTQYF. The genes are TRBV9 and TRBJ2-3; tentatively, D is TRBD1 or TRBD2 (5 bases each). Deletions cut 1 base from V and 4 bases from J, with 10 bases between. The CDR3 runs 14 residues. Germline lookup yields CDR1 SGDLS and CDR2 YYNGEE.

The V gene is TRBV6-2 or TRBV6-3, the J gene TRBJ2-2, with unresolved D. The V and J ends lost 1 base and 2 bases respectively, with 11 bases between them. This CDR3 region has 16 residues. Germline assignment: CDR1 MNHEY and CDR2 SVGEGT. The CDR3 nucleotides are TGTGCCAGCAGTTACTTTCCGCGGATAAACACCGGGGAGCTGTTTTTT. Amino acid sequence: CASSYFPRINTGELFF.

This clonotype appeared a few times. The genes are TRBV29-1 and TRBJ2-1; 10 bases match TRBD2. The V and J ends lost 4 bases and 6 bases, in that order; junction bases with no gene match: 6. This CDR3 comprises 14 residues. CDR1 and CDR2 from the germline V gene are SQVTM and ANQGSEA. This chain's CDR3 is CSVAGAGGLNEQFF. CDR3 nucleotides: TGCAGCGTTGCCGGAGCGGGGGGGCTCAATGAGCAGTTCTTC.

This clonotype was seen a handful of times. The chain has TRBV5-1 and TRBJ2-5; 13 positions match TRBD2. The DNA end lines up better with TRBJ2-1; the J call may be wrong. Germline V CDR1 and CDR2: SGHRS, YFSETQ. The CDR3 has 15 amino acids. CDR3 DNA sequence: TGCGCCAGCAGCACGACGGGACTAGCGGGATCTGAGCAGTTCTTC. It is translated as CASSTTGLAGSEQFF.

The V call is TRBV7-2, the J call TRBJ1-2; D gene uncertain. The ends were cut back, 2 bases at V and 4 bases at J, with 8 bases in the middle. The CDR3 totals 13 residues. Germline CDR1 reads SGHTA; CDR2 reads FQGNSA. The CDR3: CASSLTASYGYTF. Written as DNA, the CDR3 is TGTGCCAGCAGCTTAACAGCGAGCTATGGCTACACCTTC.

The chain is built from TRBV7-6 and TRBJ1-1; no reliable D call. This CDR3 spans 15 amino acids. Germline V gene lookup returns CDR1 SGHVS and CDR2 FNYEAQ. The ends were cut back, 4 bases at V and 1 base at J, with 13 bases in the middle. CDR3 coding DNA: TGTGCCAGCAGCTCGTACTCGAAACGGAACACTGAAGCTTTCTTT. Encoded protein: CASSSYSKRNTEAFF. Combining the CDR3 with reference TRBV7-6 and TRBJ1-1 gives the whole variable domain GAGVSQSPRYKVTKRGQDVALRCDPISGHVSLYWYRQALGQGPEFLTYFNYEAQQDKSGLPNDRFSAERPEGSISTLTIQRTEQRDSAMYRCASSSYSKRNTEAFFGQGTRLTVV.

The V call is TRBV20-1, the J call TRBJ2-7; TRBD2 agrees at 12 bases. The junction had 9 bases not matched to a gene; V was cut back by 5 bases and J by 7 bases. Germline V gene lookup returns CDR1 DFQATT and CDR2 SNEGSKA (reference sequence). This CDR3 spans 14 amino acids. CDR3 DNA sequence: TGCAGTGCTGATCTAGCGGGGGGGCCTCAAGAGCAGTACTTC. As protein: CSADLAGGPQEQYF.

The chain is built from TRBV7-2 and TRBJ2-3, with unresolved D. Germline-derived CDR1 and CDR2 are SGHTA and FQGNSA. The CDR3 spans 16 residues. The ends were cut back, 1 base at V and 4 bases at J, with 15 bases in the middle. CDR3 amino acids: CASSLGIRIAADTQYF. The DNA of the CDR3 is TGTGCCAGCAGCTTAGGGATCCGAATAGCAGCAGATACGCAGTATTTT.

This clonotype has more than one count but fewer than ten. The chain links TRBV19 to TRBJ2-2; 8 positions agree with TRBD1. Per germline, CDR1 LNHDA and CDR2 SQIVND (reference sequence). This CDR3 is 14 amino acids long. V dropped 3 bases and J dropped 6; count of bases not matched to a gene: 3. The CDR3 loop is CASSIAGGSGELFF. The CDR3 coding sequence is TGTGCCAGTAGTATTGCAGGGGGCTCCGGGGAGCTGTTTTTT. The entire variable domain, with the rest obtained from reference TRBV19 and TRBJ2-2, is as follows: DGGITQSPKYLFRKEGQNVTLSCEQNLNHDAMYWYRQDPGQGLRLIYYSQIVNDFQKGDIAEGYSVSREKKESFPLTVTSAQKNPTAFYLCASSIAGGSGELFFGEGSRLTVL.